This TCR beta chain emerged from a study of OX40 agonist ivuxolimab in advanced cancers. CDR1 is MDHEN, CDR2 SYDVKM, per germline. CDR3 length: 17 residues. V lost 1 base to trimming and J lost 4 bases; unmatched junction nucleotides: 9. It was autoimmune disease history or systemic immunosuppression that excluded patients. The timepoints at which blood was sampled were baseline, cycle 4 day 1, and cycle 7 day 1. Sequencing was performed with immunoSEQ multiplex PCR; in TCRdb, only in-frame clones are kept and a portion is missing. Of roughly 83,000 clones listed, about 90% are singletons. The sample here was CD4+ or CD8+ T cells sorted from blood, taken in a trial of the OX40 agonist ivuxolimab. The rearrangement joins TRBV28 to TRBJ1-4, with 7 bases identical to TRBD1. This sequence originates from an adult with an advanced solid tumor such as melanoma, head and neck, liver or kidney cancer. Here the CDR3 DNA reads TGTGCCAGCAGTTTATTATACCCAGGGGGTGTTAATGAAAAACTGTTTTTT. Residues: CASSLLYPGGVNEKLFF.